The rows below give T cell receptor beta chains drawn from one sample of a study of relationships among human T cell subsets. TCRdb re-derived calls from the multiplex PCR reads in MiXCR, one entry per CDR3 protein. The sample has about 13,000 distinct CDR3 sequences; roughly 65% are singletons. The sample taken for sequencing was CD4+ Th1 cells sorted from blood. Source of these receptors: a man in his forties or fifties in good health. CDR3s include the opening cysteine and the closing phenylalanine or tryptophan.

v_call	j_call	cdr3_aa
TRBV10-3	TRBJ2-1	CAISESASGGPNEQFF
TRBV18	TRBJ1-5	CASSENTGTIGNQPQHF
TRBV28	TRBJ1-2	CASIADRTLGYTF
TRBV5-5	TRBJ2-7	CASSLDALYTYEQYF
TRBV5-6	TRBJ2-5	CASSFGREETQYF
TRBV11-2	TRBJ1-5	CASSLASNQPQHF
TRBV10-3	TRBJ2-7	CAISRAEVEQYF
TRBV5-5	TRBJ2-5	CASSPSGQGWGGTQYF
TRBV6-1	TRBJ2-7	CASSEGGSDWYF
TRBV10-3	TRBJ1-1	CAISERGFITEAFF
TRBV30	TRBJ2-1	CAWSFSYNEQFF
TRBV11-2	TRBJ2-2	CASWTVNTGELFF
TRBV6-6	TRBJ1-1	CASSPETGGKPEAFF
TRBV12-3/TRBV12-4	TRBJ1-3	CASRLGAHPSGNTIYF
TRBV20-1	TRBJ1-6	CSARDITGANSPLHF
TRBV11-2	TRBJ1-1	CASSNTGLLTEAFF
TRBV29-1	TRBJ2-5	CSVDGGTGSQETQYF
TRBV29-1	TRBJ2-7	CSVVAGLEQYF
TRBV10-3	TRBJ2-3	CAISEPTSLYTDTQYF
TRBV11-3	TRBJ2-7	CASSAGTGAGEQYF
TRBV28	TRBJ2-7	CATRGGTAYEQHF
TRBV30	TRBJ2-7	CAWRKTGANYEQYF
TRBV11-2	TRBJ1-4	CASSIIPGATNEKLFF
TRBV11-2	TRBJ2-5	CASSLDGQGQETQYF
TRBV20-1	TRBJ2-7	CSARDGGTIAGGEQYF
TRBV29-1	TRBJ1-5	CSATGQGGQPQHF
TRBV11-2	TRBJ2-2	CASSFRGGTGELFF
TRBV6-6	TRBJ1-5	CASSSNAGDSNQPQHF
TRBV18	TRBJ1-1	CASSPQGNTEAFF
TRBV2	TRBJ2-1	CASRGGYNEQFF
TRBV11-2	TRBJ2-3	CASSSGEHSTDTQYF
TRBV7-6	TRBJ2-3	CASSSFRGRSTDTQYF
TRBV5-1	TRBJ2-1	CASSPPDYNEQFF
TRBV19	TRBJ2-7	CASIPQAGGPYEQYF
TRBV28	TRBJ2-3	CASRSGASGTDTQYF
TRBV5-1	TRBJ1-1	CASSLASGRNTEAFF
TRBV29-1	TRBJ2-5	CGTQDNQETQYF
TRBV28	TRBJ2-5	CASRLGAGTQYF
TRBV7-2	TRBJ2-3	CASSRDVFGTQYF
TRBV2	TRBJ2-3	CASSEMPYGVDTQYF
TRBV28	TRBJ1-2	CASKVRAGTGYTF
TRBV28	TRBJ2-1	CASSPYNEQFF
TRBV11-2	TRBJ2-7	CASSALTSGGYEQYF
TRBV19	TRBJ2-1	CASSLINEQFF
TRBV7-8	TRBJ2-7	CASSLRVSYEQYF
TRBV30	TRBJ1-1	CACYGTATTEAFF
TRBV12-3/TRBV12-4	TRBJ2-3	CASSRIAGMPDTQYF
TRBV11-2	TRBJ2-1	CASSFQAGALYNEQFF
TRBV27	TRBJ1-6	CASQLLGLDYSPLHF
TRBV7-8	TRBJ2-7	CASSRPGLADSSYEQYF
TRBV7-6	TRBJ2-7	CASSPGLEGEQYF
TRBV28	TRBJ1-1	CASSSPSTEAFF
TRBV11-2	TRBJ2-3	CASSLLAGGRTDTQYF